Listed here are 25 T cell receptor beta chains from one sample, sequenced in a study of early T cells in non-severe SARS-CoV-2 infection. TCRdb re-called the 5' RACE reads with MiXCR, one entry per CDR3 protein. The table lists tens of thousands of distinct CDR3 sequences, 11% of them singletons, with 9.5% to 13% in the top ten. Source material: whole blood. The receptors originated from an adult who was a healthcare worker with PCR-confirmed SARS-CoV-2 infection or an uninfected control (not recorded which).

This chain joins TRBV4-1 and TRBJ2-1; 12 bases line up with TRBD2. This CDR3 contains 16 residues. Germline V gives CDR1 MGHRA, CDR2 YSYEKL. Trimming cost V 3 bases and J 5 bases; bases outside gene matches: 5. The CDR3 sequence is CASSHALAGGNNEQFF. CDR3 nucleotides: TGCGCCAGCAGCCACGCACTAGCGGGGGGTAACAATGAGCAGTTCTTC.

Ten or more counts support this clonotype. This chain uses TRBV18 with TRBJ2-7; D possibly corresponds to TRBD2 (5 bases). The V end was cut by 2 bases, the J end by 9 bases, with 14 bases between. Germline lookup yields CDR1 KGHSH and CDR2 LQKENI. The CDR3 loop spans 13 amino acids. The CDR3 DNA follows: TGTGCCAGCTCACCAGGGGTACTAGATCGGCAGTACTTC. Translating it yields CASSPGVLDRQYF. The full variable domain, completed using reference TRBV18 and TRBJ2-7, is NAGVMQNPRHLVRRRGQEARLRCSPMKGHSHVYWYRQLPEEGLKFMVYLQKENIIDESGMPKERFSAEFPKEGPSILRIQQVVRGDSAAYFCASSPGVLDRQYFGPGTRLTVT.

There are many counts of this clonotype. V is TRBV7-9 and J is TRBJ2-3; 11 positions match TRBD2. The CDR3 spans 16 residues. After removal of 3 bases from V and 3 bases from J, the junction contained 5 bases not matched to a gene. CDR1 and CDR2 (germline): SEHNR, FQNEAQ (reference sequence). CDR3 region: CASSFVPSGRTDTQYF. The CDR3 DNA reads as TGTGCCAGCAGCTTCGTACCTAGCGGGAGGACAGATACGCAGTATTTT.

V is TRBV15 and J is TRBJ1-3; D not certain. Germline-derived CDR1 and CDR2 are LNHNV and YYDKDF (reference sequence). V lost 8 bases to trimming and J lost 2 bases, with 10 bases between them. The CDR3 is 13 amino acids. DNA for the CDR3: TGTGCCACCGCAGTGAACCCTGGAAACACCATATATTTT. Protein: CATAVNPGNTIYF.

This chain joins TRBV19 and TRBJ2-7; 11 bases align to TRBD1. After removal of 6 bases from V and 5 bases from J, the junction contained 6 bases not matched to a gene. CDR1 and CDR2 from the germline V gene are LNHDA and SQIVND (reference sequence). This CDR3 is built from 14 residues. CDR3 region: CASRRTGGVDEQYF. The CDR3 DNA reads as TGTGCCAGTAGGCGGACAGGGGGCGTGGACGAGCAGTACTTC.

This clonotype was recorded at least ten times. V usage is TRBV19 and J usage is TRBJ2-7, with 8 nucleotides matching TRBD1. In germline, CDR1 is LNHDA, CDR2 SQIVND (reference sequence). The CDR3 runs 13 residues. Germline trimming cut 4 bases from V and 6 bases from J; bases unmatched to any gene: 5. Here the CDR3 reads CASSTGDRPEQYF. CDR3 DNA: TGTGCCAGTAGTACGGGGGACAGGCCCGAGCAGTACTTC. Filled out from reference TRBV19 and TRBJ2-7, the complete variable domain reads DGGITQSPKYLFRKEGQNVTLSCEQNLNHDAMYWYRQDPGQGLRLIYYSQIVNDFQKGDIAEGYSVSREKKESFPLTVTSAQKNPTAFYLCASSTGDRPEQYFGPGTRLTVT.

This clonotype was seen many times. Germline is not matched at one junction end, which may reflect a read error. The chain joins TRBV18 to TRBJ1-1; maybe TRBD1 (6 bases). CDR1 and CDR2 from the germline V gene are KGHSH and LQKENI. This CDR3 spans 13 amino acids. The CDR3 reads CASSPRGDTEVFF. As DNA, the CDR3 is TGTGCCAGCTCACCACGAGGGGACACTGAAGTTTTCTTT.

This clonotype was seen many times. One junction end disagrees with the germline gene, perhaps due to a read error. J is TRBJ1-1 and V is TRBV29-1; TRBD1 aligns across 7 bases. Germline values: CDR1 SQVTM, CDR2 ANQGSEA. This CDR3 spans 13 amino acids. CDR3 DNA sequence: TGCAGCGTTCAAGACACAGGGGAAACTGAAGCTTTCTTT. Amino acids: CSVQDTGETEAFF.

For this clonotype: An end of the junction differs from the germline gene, which may be a read error. V is TRBV28 and J is TRBJ2-6; possible D gene TRBD1, 5 bases. Germline V CDR1 and CDR2: MDHEN, SYDVKM. CDR3 size: 16 residues. This CDR3 is CASISSQSSGAKVLTF. The CDR3 bases are TGTGCCAGCATCTCATCCCAAAGCTCTGGGGCCAAAGTCCTGACTTTC.

In this sample, this clonotype turned up a few times. This sequence joins TRBV27 and TRBJ1-2; D is perhaps TRBD1 (5 bases). Trimming removed 4 bases at V and 11 bases at J, with 14 bases between. Germline loops: CDR1 MNHEY, CDR2 SMNVEV (reference sequence). This CDR3 has 12 amino acids. This CDR3 reads CASSSGLSRYTF. CDR3 bases: TGTGCCAGCAGTTCGGGACTCTCTCGGTACACCTTC.

This clonotype was found many times. The rearrangement joins TRBV12-5 to TRBJ1-6; possible D gene TRBD1, 5 bases. CDR1 is LGHNT, CDR2 FRNRAP, per germline. Trimming shortened V by 0 bases and J by 10 bases, and 13 bases separated the two germline ends. The CDR3 totals 15 residues. CDR3 region: CASGLVLMGDSPLHF. The CDR3 nucleotides read TGTGCTAGTGGTTTGGTACTGATGGGGGACTCACCCCTCCACTTT.

This clonotype was seen a handful of times. This chain uses TRBV10-3 with TRBJ2-3; 10 bases are a match to TRBD2. CDR1 is ENHRY, CDR2 SYGVKD, per germline. The CDR3 totals 18 residues. Losses at the gene ends were 6 bases for V and 1 base for J; bases not matched to a gene: 13. The CDR3 DNA reads TGTGCCATCAGCACCAGAGCGGGGGGGCCTGTTGGCACAGATACGCAGTATTTT. This translates into CAISTRAGGPVGTDTQYF.

This clonotype was picked up a small number of times. This chain connects TRBV6-6 to TRBJ1-5; TRBD1 agrees at 9 bases. V was pared by 6 bases and J by 1 base, with 4 bases of the junction left unmatched. Germline V gene data show CDR1 as MNHNY and CDR2 as SVGAGI (reference sequence). This CDR3 is 15 amino acids long. The CDR3 DNA follows: TGTGCCAGCAGATCCGGACAGGGGAGCAATCAGCCCCAGCATTTT. Translation gives CASRSGQGSNQPQHF.

V usage is TRBV11-2 and J usage is TRBJ2-3; D is ambiguous. The ends were cut back, 5 bases at V and 0 bases at J, with 6 bases in the middle. This CDR3 has 13 residues. The germline V gene encodes CDR1 SGHAT and CDR2 FQNNGV. DNA of the CDR3: TGTGCCAGCAGCCCCCTAAGCACAGATACGCAGTATTTT. Amino acids: CASSPLSTDTQYF.

The gene calls are TRBV28 and TRBJ2-5, with TRBD1 identical over 7 bases. Looked up from germline, CDR1 is MDHEN and CDR2 is SYDVKM. The V and J ends lost 6 bases and 4 bases, in that order; junction bases with no gene match: 5. This CDR3 spans 13 amino acids. CDR3 amino acids: CASRGQDRETQYF. CDR3 nucleotide sequence: TGTGCCAGCAGAGGACAGGATCGAGAGACCCAGTACTTC.

V and J are TRBV7-9 and TRBJ2-1, with TRBD1 identical over 9 bases. Trimming took 5 bases from V and 8 from J; bases not matched to a gene: 1. The CDR3 has 12 residues. Germline CDR1 and CDR2: SEHNR and FQNEAQ (reference sequence). Here the CDR3 DNA reads TGTGCCAGCAGCCGGACAGGGGATGAGCAGTTCTTC. As protein: CASSRTGDEQFF.

In its sample, this clonotype was seen many times. The CDR3: CASTLLGDMNTEAFF. The CDR3 coding sequence is TGTGCCAGCACCCTCTTGGGCGATATGAACACTGAAGCTTTCTTT. V gene TRBV12-3 or TRBV12-4 combines with J gene TRBJ1-1; D unresolved. V gave up 7 bases and J gave up 0 bases, with 15 bases separating them. This CDR3 contains 15 residues.

The chain links TRBV5-1 to TRBJ2-5, with D perhaps TRBD1 (5 bases). This CDR3 region has 14 residues. V lost 1 base to trimming and J lost 2 bases, with 9 bases between them. The germline V gene encodes CDR1 SGHRS and CDR2 YFSETQ. In nucleotides, the CDR3 is TGCGCCAGCAGCTTGACAGGATTTCAAGAGACCCAGTACTTC. It yields the protein CASSLTGFQETQYF.

In this sample, this clonotype turned up many times. V is TRBV30 and J is TRBJ2-1; TRBD2 aligns across 8 bases. Germline CDR1 and CDR2: GTSNPN and SVGIG (reference sequence). This CDR3 is built from 15 residues. V dropped 6 bases and J dropped 5; count of bases not matched to a gene: 12. This CDR3 reads CACLPPGLVHNEQFF. The CDR3 DNA reads as TGTGCCTGCCTACCTCCGGGACTAGTTCACAATGAGCAGTTCTTC.

There are a few counts of this clonotype. The genes are TRBV6-5 and TRBJ2-3, with D unclear. This CDR3 is 15 amino acids long. V lost 7 bases to trimming and J lost 0 bases, with 14 bases between them. Germline CDR1 MNHEY, CDR2 SVGAGI. This CDR3 is CASTPRATSTDTQYF. The CDR3 coding sequence is TGTGCCAGCACCCCACGAGCAACTAGCACAGATACGCAGTATTTT.

The genes are TRBV11-2 and TRBJ2-7; maybe TRBD2 (5 bases). Trimming pared 4 bases from V and 0 bases from J, leaving 13 bases between. The germline CDR1 and CDR2 sequences are SGHAT and FQNNGV. The CDR3 has 15 amino acids. The CDR3 bases are TGTGCCAGCAGCTCGTTAAGGAGGAACTCCTACGAGCAGTACTTC. It yields the protein CASSSLRRNSYEQYF.

The sample holds many counts of this clonotype. This chain joins TRBV20-1 and TRBJ2-7, with 10 nucleotides matching TRBD1. Germline values: CDR1 DFQATT, CDR2 SNEGSKA (reference sequence). V lost 6 bases and J lost 5; bases outside the gene matches: 10. This CDR3 contains 14 residues. The CDR3 here is CSAHSLDRGHEQYF. The CDR3 DNA is TGCAGTGCCCACTCCCTTGACAGGGGGCACGAGCAGTACTTC.

In the case of this clonotype: Germline is not matched at one junction end, which may reflect a read error. The gene calls are TRBV7-7 and TRBJ2-1, with 12 bases identical to TRBD2. Germline CDR1 and CDR2: SSHAT and FNYEAQ (reference sequence). This CDR3 region has 15 residues. CDR3 region: CASSSWTSGDNEQFF. The DNA of the CDR3 is TGTGCTAGCAGCTCCTGGACTAGCGGGGACAATGAGCAGTTCTTC.

This clonotype turned up a few times. V usage is TRBV10-2 and J usage is TRBJ1-1, with a possible D match to TRBD1 (6 bases). Germline CDR1 reads WSHSY; CDR2 reads SAAADI. V was shortened by 8 bases and J by 1 base, with 11 bases between the two germline ends. This CDR3 region has 13 residues. The CDR3, as DNA: TGCGCCAGCCTTGGACAGCCGAACACTGAAGCTTTCTTT. Encoded protein: CASLGQPNTEAFF.

The chain couples TRBV7-6 to TRBJ2-6; 13 positions agree with TRBD2. Losses at the gene ends were 4 bases for V and 1 base for J; bases not matched to a gene: 1. The V gene's germline CDR1 is SGHVS and CDR2 FNYEAQ. The CDR3 sequence is 17 residues long. The CDR3 nucleotides are TGTGCCAGCAGCTCGGGACTAGCGGGGTCTGGGGCCAACGTCCTGACTTTC. Translating gives CASSSGLAGSGANVLTF.